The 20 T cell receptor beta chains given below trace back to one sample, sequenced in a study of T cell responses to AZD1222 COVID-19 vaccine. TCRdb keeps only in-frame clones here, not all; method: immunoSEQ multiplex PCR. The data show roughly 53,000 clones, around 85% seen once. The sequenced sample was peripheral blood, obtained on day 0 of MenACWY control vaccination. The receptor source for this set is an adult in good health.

The CDR3 here is CASSESTGEAFF. The CDR3, as DNA: TGCGCCAGCAGTGAGTCGACGGGGGAAGCTTTCTTT. This rearrangement joins TRBV10-1 to TRBJ1-1; D is unclear. CDR3 length equals 12 residues. In germline, CDR1 is WNHNN, CDR2 SYGVQD (reference sequence). Trimming pared 0 bases from V and 8 bases from J, leaving 7 bases between.

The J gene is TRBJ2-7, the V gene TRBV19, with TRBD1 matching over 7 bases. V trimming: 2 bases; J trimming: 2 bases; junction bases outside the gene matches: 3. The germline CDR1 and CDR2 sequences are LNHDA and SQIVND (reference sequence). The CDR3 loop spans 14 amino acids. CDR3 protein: CASSIRTGPYEQYF. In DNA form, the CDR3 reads TGTGCCAGTAGTATACGGACAGGCCCCTACGAGCAGTACTTC.

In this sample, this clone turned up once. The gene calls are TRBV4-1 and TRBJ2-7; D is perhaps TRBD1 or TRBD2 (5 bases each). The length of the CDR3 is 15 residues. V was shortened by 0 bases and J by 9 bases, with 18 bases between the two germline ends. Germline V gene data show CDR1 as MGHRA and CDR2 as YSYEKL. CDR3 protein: CASSQEASYSRGQYF. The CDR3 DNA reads TGCGCCAGCAGCCAAGAGGCGTCCTACTCGAGGGGGCAGTACTTC.

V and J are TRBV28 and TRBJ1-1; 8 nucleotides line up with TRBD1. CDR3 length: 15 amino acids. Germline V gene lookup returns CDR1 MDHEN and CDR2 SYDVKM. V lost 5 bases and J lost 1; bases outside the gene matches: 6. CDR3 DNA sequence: TGTGCCAGCAGTACAGGGGGGAGGCGGAACACTGAAGCTTTCTTT. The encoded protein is CASSTGGRRNTEAFF. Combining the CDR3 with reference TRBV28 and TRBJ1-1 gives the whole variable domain DVKVTQSSRYLVKRTGEKVFLECVQDMDHENMFWYRQDPGLGLRLIYFSYDVKMKEKGDIPEGYSVSREKKERFSLILESASTNQTSMYLCASSTGGRRNTEAFFGQGTRLTVV.

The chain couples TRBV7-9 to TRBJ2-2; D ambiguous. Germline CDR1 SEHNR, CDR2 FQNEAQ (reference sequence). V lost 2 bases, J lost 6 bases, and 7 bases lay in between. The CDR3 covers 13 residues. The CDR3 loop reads CASSLILPGELFF. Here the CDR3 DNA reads TGTGCCAGCAGCTTAATTCTGCCCGGGGAGCTGTTTTTT.

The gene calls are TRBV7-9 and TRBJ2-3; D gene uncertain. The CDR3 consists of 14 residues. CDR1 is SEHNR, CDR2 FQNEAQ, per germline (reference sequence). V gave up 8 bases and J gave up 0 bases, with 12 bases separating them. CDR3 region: CASDPPGSTDTQYF. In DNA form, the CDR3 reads TGTGCCAGCGACCCCCCCGGGAGCACAGATACGCAGTATTTT.

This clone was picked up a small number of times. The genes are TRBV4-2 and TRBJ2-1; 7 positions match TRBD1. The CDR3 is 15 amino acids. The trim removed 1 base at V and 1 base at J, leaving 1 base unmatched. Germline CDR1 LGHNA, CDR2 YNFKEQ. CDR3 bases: TGTGCCAGCAGCCAAGGGGGACAGTCCTACAATGAGCAGTTCTTC. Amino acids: CASSQGGQSYNEQFF.

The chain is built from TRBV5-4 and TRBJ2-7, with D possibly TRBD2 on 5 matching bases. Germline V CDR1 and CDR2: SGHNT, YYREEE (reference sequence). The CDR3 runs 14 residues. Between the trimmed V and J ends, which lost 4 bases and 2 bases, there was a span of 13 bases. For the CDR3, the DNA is TGTGCCAGCAGCCCGGGGTTAGATGCCTACGAGCAGTACTTC. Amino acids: CASSPGLDAYEQYF.

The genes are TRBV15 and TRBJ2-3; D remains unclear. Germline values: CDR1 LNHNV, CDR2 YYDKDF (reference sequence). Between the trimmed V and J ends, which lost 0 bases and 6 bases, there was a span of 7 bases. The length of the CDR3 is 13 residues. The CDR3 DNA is TGTGCCACCAGCAGAGATCCTTGGGATACGCAGTATTTT. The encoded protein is CATSRDPWDTQYF.

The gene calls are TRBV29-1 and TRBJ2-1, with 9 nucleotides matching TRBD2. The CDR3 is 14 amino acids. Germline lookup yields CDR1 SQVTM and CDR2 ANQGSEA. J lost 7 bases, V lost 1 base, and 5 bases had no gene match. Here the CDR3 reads CSVEALAGYNEQFF. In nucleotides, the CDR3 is TGCAGCGTTGAAGCACTAGCGGGTTATAATGAGCAGTTCTTC.

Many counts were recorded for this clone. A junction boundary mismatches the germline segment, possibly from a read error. The CDR3 reads CASSPTSGGVDEQFF. For the CDR3, the DNA is TGTGCTAGCAGCCCGACTAGCGGGGGGGTCGATGAGCAGTTCTTC. The chain is built from TRBV7-7 and TRBJ2-1; 14 bases match TRBD2. The CDR3 loop spans 15 amino acids. Germline V gene data show CDR1 as SSHAT and CDR2 as FNYEAQ (reference sequence).

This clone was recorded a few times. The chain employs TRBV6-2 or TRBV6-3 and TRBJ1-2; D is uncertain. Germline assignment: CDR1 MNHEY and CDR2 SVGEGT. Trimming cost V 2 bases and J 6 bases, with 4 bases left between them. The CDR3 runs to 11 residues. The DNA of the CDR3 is TGTGCCAGCAGTTACCCGGATGGCTACACCTTC. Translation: CASSYPDGYTF.

The CDR3 sequence is CASSSPGTEAPGGTEAFF. CDR3 bases: TGTGCCAGCAGCTCTCCCGGGACCGAAGCCCCAGGTGGCACTGAAGCTTTCTTT. The chain is built from TRBV7-9 and TRBJ1-1; D is perhaps TRBD1 (5 bases). V lost 4 bases to trimming and J lost 4 bases, with 25 bases between them. The CDR3 contains 18 residues. CDR1 is SEHNR, CDR2 FQNEAQ, per germline (reference sequence).

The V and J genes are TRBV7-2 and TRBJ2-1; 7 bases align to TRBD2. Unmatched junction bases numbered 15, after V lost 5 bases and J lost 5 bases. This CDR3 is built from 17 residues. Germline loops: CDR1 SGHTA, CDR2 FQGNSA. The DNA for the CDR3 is TGTGCCAGCAGCCCCTCCTACGAAGGGAGGGCCCACAATGAGCAGTTCTTC. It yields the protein CASSPSYEGRAHNEQFF.

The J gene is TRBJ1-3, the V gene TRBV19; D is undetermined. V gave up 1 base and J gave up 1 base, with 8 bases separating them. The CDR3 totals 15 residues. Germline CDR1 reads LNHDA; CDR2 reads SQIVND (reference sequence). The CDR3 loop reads CASSIVSGSGNTIYF. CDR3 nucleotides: TGTGCCAGTAGTATAGTTTCGGGGTCTGGAAACACCATATATTTT.

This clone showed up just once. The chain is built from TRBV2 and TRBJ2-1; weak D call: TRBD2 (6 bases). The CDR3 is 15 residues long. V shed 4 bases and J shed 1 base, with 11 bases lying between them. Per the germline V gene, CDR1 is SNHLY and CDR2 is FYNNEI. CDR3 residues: CASSVNRESYNEQFF. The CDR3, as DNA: TGTGCCAGCAGTGTTAATCGGGAGTCCTACAATGAGCAGTTCTTC.

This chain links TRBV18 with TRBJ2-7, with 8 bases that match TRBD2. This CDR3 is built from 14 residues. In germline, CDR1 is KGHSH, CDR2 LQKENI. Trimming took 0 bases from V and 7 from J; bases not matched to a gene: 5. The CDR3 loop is CASSPPTTSEEQYF. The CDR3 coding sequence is TGTGCCAGCTCACCACCCACGACTAGCGAAGAGCAGTACTTC.

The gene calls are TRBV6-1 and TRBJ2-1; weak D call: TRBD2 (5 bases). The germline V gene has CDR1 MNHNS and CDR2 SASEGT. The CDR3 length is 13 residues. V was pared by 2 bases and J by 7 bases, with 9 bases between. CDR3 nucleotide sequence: TGTGCCAGCAGTGAATCCAGAGGGAATGAGCAGTTCTTC. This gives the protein CASSESRGNEQFF.

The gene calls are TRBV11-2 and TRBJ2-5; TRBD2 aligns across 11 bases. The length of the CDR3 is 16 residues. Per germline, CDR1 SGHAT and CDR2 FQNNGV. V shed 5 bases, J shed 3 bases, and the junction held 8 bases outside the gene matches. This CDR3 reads CASSQTTSGGKETQYF. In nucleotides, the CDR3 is TGTGCCAGCAGCCAAACCACTAGCGGGGGAAAAGAGACCCAGTACTTC.

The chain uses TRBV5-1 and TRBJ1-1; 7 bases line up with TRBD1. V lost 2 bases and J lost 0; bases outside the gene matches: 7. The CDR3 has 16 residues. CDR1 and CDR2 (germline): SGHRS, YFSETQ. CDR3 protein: CASSFDKGAMNTEAFF. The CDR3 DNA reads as TGCGCCAGCAGCTTCGACAAGGGGGCCATGAACACTGAAGCTTTCTTT.